This TCR beta chain was documented in a study of T cell repertoires in cytomegalovirus infection. Turning to the study itself: CMV epitopes, recently identified HLA-C-restricted and well-studied HLA-B-restricted, were used.

Study-wide points: It was HLA-C-restricted CMV-specific TCR beta clonotypes that dominated the response ex vivo.

The CDR3 is 13 amino acids. In germline, CDR1 is SGHRS, CDR2 YFSETQ. The V segment lost 5 bases and the J segment 9 bases; nucleotides outside the gene matches: 8. MiXCR, applied by TCRdb to the reads, yields one record per CDR3 protein. This table holds around 540,000 distinct CDR3 sequences, 30% to 35% found once. This clonotype was seen only a few times. Antigen: not known. The rearrangement links TRBV5-1 to TRBJ2-1; 7 bases agree with TRBD2. The receptor was derived from a human donor in good health (CMV status not recorded). Some clones in this sample may be carry-over from other donors' samples. The specimen was cultured PBMCs, collected from culture after CMV antigen stimulation. The CDR3 DNA is TGCGCCAGCAGTCTGGGAGGGAGCGGTGAGCAGTTCTTC. This translates into CASSLGGSGEQFF.